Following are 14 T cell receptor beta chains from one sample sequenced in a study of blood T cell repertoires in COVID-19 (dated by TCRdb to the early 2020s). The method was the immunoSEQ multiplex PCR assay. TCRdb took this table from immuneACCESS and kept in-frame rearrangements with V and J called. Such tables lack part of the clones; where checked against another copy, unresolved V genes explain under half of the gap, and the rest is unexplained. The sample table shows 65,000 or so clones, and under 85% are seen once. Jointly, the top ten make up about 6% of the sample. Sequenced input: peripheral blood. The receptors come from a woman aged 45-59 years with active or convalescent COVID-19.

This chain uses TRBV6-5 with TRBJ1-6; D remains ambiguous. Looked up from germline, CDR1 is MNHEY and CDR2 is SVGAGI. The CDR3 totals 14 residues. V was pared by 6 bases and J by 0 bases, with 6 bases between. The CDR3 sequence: CASSPGSYNSPLHF. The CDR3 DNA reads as TGTGCCAGCAGCCCGGGCTCCTATAATTCACCCCTCCACTTT.

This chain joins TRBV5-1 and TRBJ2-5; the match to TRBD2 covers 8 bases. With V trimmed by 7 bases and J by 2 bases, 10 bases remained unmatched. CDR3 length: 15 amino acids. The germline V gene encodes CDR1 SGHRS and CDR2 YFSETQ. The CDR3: CASRGGTGTQETQYF. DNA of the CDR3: TGCGCCAGCCGGGGGGGCACCGGAACGCAAGAGACCCAGTACTTC.

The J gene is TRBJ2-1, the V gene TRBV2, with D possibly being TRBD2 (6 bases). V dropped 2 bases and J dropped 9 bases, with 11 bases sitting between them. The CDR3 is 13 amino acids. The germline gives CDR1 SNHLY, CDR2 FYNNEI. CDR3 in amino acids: CASSELRGGEQFF. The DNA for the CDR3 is TGTGCCAGCAGTGAATTGAGGGGAGGTGAGCAGTTCTTC.

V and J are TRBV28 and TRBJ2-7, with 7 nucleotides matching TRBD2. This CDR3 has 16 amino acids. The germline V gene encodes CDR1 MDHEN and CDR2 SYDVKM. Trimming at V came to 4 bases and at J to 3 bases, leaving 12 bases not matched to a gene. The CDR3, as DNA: TGTGCCAGCAGTTCCCTGGGACGGGGAGGGAACTACGAGCAGTACTTC. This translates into CASSSLGRGGNYEQYF.

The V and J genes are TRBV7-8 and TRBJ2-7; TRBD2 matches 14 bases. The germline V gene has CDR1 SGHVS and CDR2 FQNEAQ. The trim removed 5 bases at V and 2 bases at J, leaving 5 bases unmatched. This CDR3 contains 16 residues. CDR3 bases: TGTGCCAGCAGCCTAGGGACTAGCGGGAGTACCTACGAGCAGTACTTC. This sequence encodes CASSLGTSGSTYEQYF.

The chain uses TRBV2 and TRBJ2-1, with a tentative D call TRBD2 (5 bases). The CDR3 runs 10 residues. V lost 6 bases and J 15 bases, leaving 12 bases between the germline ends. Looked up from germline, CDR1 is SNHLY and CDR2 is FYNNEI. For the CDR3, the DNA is TGTGCCAGCAGGAGAGGGCCGATGTTCTTC. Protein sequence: CASRRGPMFF.

As DNA, the CDR3 is TGTGCCAGCAGCGTCCGGGACAAACTTTACAATGAGCAGTTCTTC. It encodes CASSVRDKLYNEQFF. The chain recombines TRBV11-1 with TRBJ2-1, with D maybe TRBD1 (6 bases). CDR1 SGHAT and CDR2 FQDESV come from the germline V gene (reference sequence). This CDR3 has 15 amino acids. The V end was cut by 5 bases, the J end by 4 bases, with 15 bases between. The full variable domain, in which reference TRBV11-1 and TRBJ2-1 provide the parts outside the CDR3, is EAEVAQSPRYKITEKSQAVAFWCDPISGHATLYWYRQILGQGPELLVQFQDESVVDDSQLPKDRFSAERLKGVDSTLKIQPAELGDSAMYLCASSVRDKLYNEQFFGPGTRLTVL.

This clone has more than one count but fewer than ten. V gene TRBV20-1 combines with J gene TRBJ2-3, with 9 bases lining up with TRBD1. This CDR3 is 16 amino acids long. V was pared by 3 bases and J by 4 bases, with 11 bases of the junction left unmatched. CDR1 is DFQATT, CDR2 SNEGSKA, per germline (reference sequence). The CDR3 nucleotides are TGCAGTGCTAGTGCCCACGGGACAGGGACCCCAGATACGCAGTATTTT. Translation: CSASAHGTGTPDTQYF.

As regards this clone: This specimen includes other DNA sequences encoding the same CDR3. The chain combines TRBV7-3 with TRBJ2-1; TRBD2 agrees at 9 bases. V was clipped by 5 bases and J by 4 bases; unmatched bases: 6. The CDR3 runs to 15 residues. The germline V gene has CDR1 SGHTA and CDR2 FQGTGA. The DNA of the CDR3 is TGTGCCAGCAGCCTCGGGACTAGCAGATACAATGAGCAGTTCTTC. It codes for CASSLGTSRYNEQFF.

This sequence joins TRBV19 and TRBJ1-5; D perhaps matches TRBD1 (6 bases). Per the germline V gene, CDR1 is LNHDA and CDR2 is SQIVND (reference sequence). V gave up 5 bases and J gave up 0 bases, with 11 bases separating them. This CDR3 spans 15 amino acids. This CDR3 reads CASSGGAYSNQPQHF. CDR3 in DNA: TGTGCCAGTAGTGGGGGGGCCTATAGCAATCAGCCCCAGCATTTT. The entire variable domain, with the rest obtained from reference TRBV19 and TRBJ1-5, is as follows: DGGITQSPKYLFRKEGQNVTLSCEQNLNHDAMYWYRQDPGQGLRLIYYSQIVNDFQKGDIAEGYSVSREKKESFPLTVTSAQKNPTAFYLCASSGGAYSNQPQHFGDGTRLSIL.

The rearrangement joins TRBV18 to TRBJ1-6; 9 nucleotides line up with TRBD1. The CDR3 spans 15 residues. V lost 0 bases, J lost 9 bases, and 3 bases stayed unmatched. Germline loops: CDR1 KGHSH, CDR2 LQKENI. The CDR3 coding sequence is TGTGCCAGCTCACCACCCGGGACAGGGTCTTCACCCCTCCACTTT. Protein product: CASSPPGTGSSPLHF.

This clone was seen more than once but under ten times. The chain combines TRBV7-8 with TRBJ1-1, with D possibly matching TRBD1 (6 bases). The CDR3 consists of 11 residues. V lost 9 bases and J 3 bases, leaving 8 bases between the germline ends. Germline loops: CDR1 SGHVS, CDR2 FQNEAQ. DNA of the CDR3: TGTGCCAGTCGGACAGACACTGAAGCTTTCTTT. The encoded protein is CASRTDTEAFF.

In nucleotides, the CDR3 is TGTGCCAGCAGCCGAAGGACAGGGACACTGAACACTGAAGCTTTCTTT. Its protein product is CASSRRTGTLNTEAFF. The genes are TRBV14 and TRBJ1-1, with 8 positions matching TRBD1. Losses at the gene ends were 4 bases for V and 0 bases for J; bases not matched to a gene: 7. Germline V gene data show CDR1 as SGHDN and CDR2 as FVKESK. The length of the CDR3 is 16 residues.

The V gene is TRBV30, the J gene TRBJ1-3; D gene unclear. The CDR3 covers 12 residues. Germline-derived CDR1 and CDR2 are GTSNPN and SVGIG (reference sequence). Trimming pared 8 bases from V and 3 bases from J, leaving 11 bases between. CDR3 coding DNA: TGTGCCGAAAGCCCGTTTGGAAACACCATATATTTT. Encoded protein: CAESPFGNTIYF.